This section outlines one T cell receptor beta chain sequence together with its context. What it recognizes is unknown. The data were taken from a study of STAT5B mutations in CD4+ large granular lymphocyte leukemia. The table came from immunoSEQ multiplex PCR; TCRdb's copy has only in-frame clones and leaves some out. This table holds fewer than 25,000 clones, roughly 79% found once. Study-wide results and limits: About 24% of private leukemic clonotypes occurred rarely in other patients' non-leukemic repertoires. Top patient clones used TRBV06 genes more often: 8/27 versus 2/35 in controls.

V was pared by 2 bases and J by 7 bases, with 12 bases between. Germline CDR1 is LNHNV and CDR2 is YYDKDF (reference sequence). The CDR3 has 14 amino acids. The sequencing input was CD4+ T cells from blood buffy coats. The rearrangement joins TRBV15 to TRBJ2-4; D possibly corresponds to TRBD1 (5 bases). The origin of this receptor is a human donor in good health. CDR3 sequence: CATSRQTSGNIQYF. CDR3 nucleotides: TGTGCCACCAGCAGACAAACCTCAGGGAACATTCAGTACTTC.